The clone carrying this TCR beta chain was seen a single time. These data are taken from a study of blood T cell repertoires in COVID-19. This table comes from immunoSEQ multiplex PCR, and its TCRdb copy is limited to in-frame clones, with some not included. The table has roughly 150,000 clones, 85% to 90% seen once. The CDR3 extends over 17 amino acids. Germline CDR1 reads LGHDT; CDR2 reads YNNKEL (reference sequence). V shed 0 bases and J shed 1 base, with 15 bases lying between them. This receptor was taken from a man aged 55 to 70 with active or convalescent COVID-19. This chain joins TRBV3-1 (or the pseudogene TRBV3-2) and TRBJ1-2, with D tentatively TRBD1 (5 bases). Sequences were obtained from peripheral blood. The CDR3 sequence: CASSQDAEGVVNYGYTF. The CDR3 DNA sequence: TGTGCCAGCAGCCAAGATGCAGAAGGGGTGGTTAACTATGGCTACACCTTC.